Shown below are 31 T cell receptor beta chains from a single sample sequenced in a study of CD8+ T cells in alopecia areata. Reverse transcription of extracted RNA yielded cDNA, which provided the sequencing template. Clones were read by immunoSEQ multiplex PCR, and TCRdb kept only the in-frame ones, dropping some. The sample has tens of thousands of clones, approximately 61% seen once; the top ten hold approximately 17%. The source material was CD8+ T cells sorted from blood, sampled at week 0. These receptors all stem from a human donor with alopecia areata.

In DNA, the CDR3 is TGTGCCAGCACCTCGACTAGCGGGAACACCGGGGAGCTGTTTTTT. Amino acid sequence: CASTSTSGNTGELFF. V and J are TRBV6-6 and TRBJ2-2; TRBD2 agrees at 9 bases. This CDR3 comprises 15 residues. Germline assignment: CDR1 MNHNY and CDR2 SVGAGI (reference sequence). The V segment lost 7 bases and the J segment 1 base; nucleotides outside the gene matches: 4.

This clone has just a few counts. J is TRBJ2-3 and V is TRBV19; D is possibly TRBD2 (5 bases). The germline gives CDR1 LNHDA, CDR2 SQIVND (reference sequence). V gave up 9 bases and J gave up 0 bases, with 13 bases separating them. CDR3 length equals 14 residues. The CDR3 DNA sequence: TGTGCCAGCGGCCGGGATTCTAGCACAGATACGCAGTATTTT. Amino acid sequence: CASGRDSSTDTQYF.

This clone occurred a few times. V usage is TRBV23-1 and J usage is TRBJ2-3; D call uncertain. TRBV23-1 is treated as an ORF (open reading frame) with a function not yet certain. Trimming removed 3 bases from V and 8 bases from J, with 21 bases in between. The CDR3 loop spans 16 amino acids. For the CDR3, the DNA is TGCGCCAGCAGTCATCCAGTACCCCAGCAAATAAGTACGCAGTATTTT. Protein: CASSHPVPQQISTQYF.

This clone was seen a few times. The chain links TRBV5-1 to TRBJ2-1; 14 nucleotides line up with TRBD2. Trimming at V came to 7 bases and at J to 10 bases, leaving 13 bases not matched to a gene. CDR1 is SGHRS, CDR2 YFSETQ, per germline. CDR3 length: 16 residues. The CDR3 nucleotides are TGCGCCAGCCTACCGGGACTAGCGGGAGATGTAGGGGAGCAGTTCTTC. It is translated as CASLPGLAGDVGEQFF.

With respect to this clone: This same CDR3 is encoded by further DNA sequences in the sample. This chain connects TRBV29-1 to TRBJ2-7, with TRBD1 identical over 7 bases. V lost 6 bases and J lost 0; bases outside the gene matches: 2. The CDR3 consists of 12 residues. Germline V gene sequence: CDR1 SQVTM, CDR2 ANQGSEA. CDR3 amino acids: CSVRTGSYEQYF. For the CDR3, the DNA is TGCAGCGTGCGGACAGGCTCCTACGAGCAGTACTTC.

Here the CDR3 reads CATSRVLGVTNEKLFF. The CDR3 region has the DNA TGTGCCACCAGCAGAGTCCTAGGGGTCACTAATGAAAAACTGTTTTTT. The V call is TRBV15, the J call TRBJ1-4, with D perhaps matching TRBD1 (5 bases). Germline V gene lookup returns CDR1 LNHNV and CDR2 YYDKDF (reference sequence). The CDR3 runs 16 residues. V dropped 1 base and J dropped 2 bases, with 11 bases sitting between them.

The chain carries TRBV29-1 and TRBJ2-1; TRBD2 aligns across 16 bases. In germline, CDR1 is SQVTM, CDR2 ANQGSEA. V shed 6 bases and J 0 bases; nucleotides not matched to a gene: 5. This CDR3 spans 17 amino acids. The CDR3 DNA reads TGCAGCGTCGCTGGGACTAGCGGGGGGGCCTCCTACAATGAGCAGTTCTTC. This encodes CSVAGTSGGASYNEQFF.

Many counts were recorded for this clone. The CDR3: CAISDTGSLTDTQYF. CDR3 in DNA: TGTGCCATCAGTGATACAGGATCCCTCACAGATACGCAGTATTTT. The chain links TRBV10-3 to TRBJ2-3, with a weak D call TRBD1 (5 bases). V lost 3 bases and J 2 bases, leaving 12 bases between the germline ends. Germline V CDR1 and CDR2: ENHRY, SYGVKD. This CDR3 is built from 15 residues.

The CDR3 protein is CASTRGTGLQETQYF. The CDR3 nucleotides read TGTGCCAGCACCCGCGGGACAGGGCTTCAAGAGACCCAGTACTTC. This chain connects TRBV28 to TRBJ2-5, with 9 bases that match TRBD1. Germline V gene sequence: CDR1 MDHEN, CDR2 SYDVKM. V dropped 7 bases and J dropped 2; count of bases not matched to a gene: 8. This CDR3 region has 15 residues.

V usage is TRBV29-1 and J usage is TRBJ2-7; D gene uncertain. Trimming pared 4 bases from V and 4 bases from J, leaving 14 bases between. From germline, CDR1 is SQVTM and CDR2 ANQGSEA. The CDR3 runs to 13 residues. The CDR3 nucleotides are TGCAGCGTTGTAGAGAGAGGAATATACGAGCAGTACTTC. This translates into CSVVERGIYEQYF.

The V gene is TRBV6-5, the J gene TRBJ2-5; D is perhaps TRBD2 (7 bases). CDR3 length: 15 amino acids. Trimming pared 4 bases from V and 2 bases from J, leaving 14 bases between. The germline V gene has CDR1 MNHEY and CDR2 SVGAGI. The CDR3 loop is CASSSVGGLQETQYF. DNA of the CDR3: TGTGCCAGCAGTTCCGTCGGGGGGCTTCAAGAGACCCAGTACTTC.

The chain carries TRBV27 and TRBJ2-7, with TRBD2 matching over 10 bases. Germline assignment: CDR1 MNHEY and CDR2 SMNVEV (reference sequence). CDR3 length: 14 residues. After removal of 3 bases from V and 7 bases from J, the junction contained 6 bases not matched to a gene. The CDR3 bases are TGTGCCAGCAGTTTCCTAGCGGGGGCGGAGGAGCAGTACTTC. Translated: CASSFLAGAEEQYF.

The J gene is TRBJ2-3, the V gene TRBV4-1; no clear D gene. The CDR3 spans 13 residues. Germline V gene data show CDR1 as MGHRA and CDR2 as YSYEKL. V was trimmed by 0 bases and J by 8 bases, leaving 9 bases between them. Here the CDR3 reads CASSQDRAATQYF. In nucleotides, the CDR3 is TGCGCCAGCAGCCAAGATAGGGCAGCTACGCAGTATTTT.

The chain has TRBV4-3 and TRBJ1-2; D may be TRBD1 (5 bases). This CDR3 has 16 amino acids. Deletions cut 1 base from V and 3 bases from J, with 15 bases between. The V gene's germline CDR1 is LGHNA and CDR2 YSLEER. The CDR3 sequence is CASSQGVLRAHYGYTF. CDR3 DNA: TGCGCCAGCAGCCAAGGGGTACTCAGGGCCCACTATGGCTACACCTTC.

J is TRBJ1-1 and V is TRBV5-1; D possibly corresponds to TRBD1 (6 bases). The ends were cut back, 0 bases at V and 1 base at J, with 10 bases in the middle. Germline loops: CDR1 SGHRS, CDR2 YFSETQ. This CDR3 is 15 amino acids long. This CDR3 reads CASSLEDSRNTEAFF. The CDR3 coding sequence is TGCGCCAGCAGCTTGGAGGACAGTAGGAACACTGAAGCTTTCTTT.

The chain carries TRBV29-1 and TRBJ1-2; D remains ambiguous. Deletions cut 1 base from V and 3 bases from J, with 6 bases between. The germline V gene encodes CDR1 SQVTM and CDR2 ANQGSEA. This CDR3 has 12 residues. The CDR3 coding sequence is TGCAGCGTTGAAGGGGCGGACTATGGCTACACCTTC. Translating it yields CSVEGADYGYTF.

V gene TRBV4-3 combines with J gene TRBJ1-2, with D maybe TRBD1 (5 bases). V was trimmed by 5 bases and J by 8 bases, leaving 18 bases between them. Germline V CDR1 and CDR2: LGHNA, YSLEER. The CDR3 has 14 amino acids. CDR3 amino acids: CASSLEAGLLGYTF. The CDR3 DNA reads as TGCGCCAGCAGCTTGGAGGCAGGGTTATTGGGCTACACCTTC.

Worth noting for this clone: Within the sample, other DNA sequences also encode this same CDR3. The V call is TRBV10-3, the J call TRBJ1-1; D unclear. The CDR3 is 13 amino acids. Between the trimmed V and J ends, which lost 6 bases and 1 base, there was a span of 9 bases. In germline, CDR1 is ENHRY, CDR2 SYGVKD. This CDR3 reads CAIRGGRNTEAFF. The CDR3 DNA follows: TGTGCCATCAGGGGTGGAAGGAACACTGAAGCTTTCTTT.

This clone was seen a single time. The chain links TRBV5-6 to TRBJ1-2; 7 bases match TRBD1. J lost 2 bases, V lost 3 bases, and 1 base had no gene match. Per germline, CDR1 SGHDT and CDR2 YYEEEE. The CDR3 contains 13 residues. CDR3 region: CASSSGQNYGYTF. The CDR3 region has the DNA TGTGCCAGCAGCTCGGGACAGAACTATGGCTACACCTTC.

This clone occurred a few times. This chain connects TRBV5-1 to TRBJ2-6; D gene unclear. CDR1 is SGHRS and CDR2 is YFSETQ in the germline V gene. V was cut by 4 bases and J by 4 bases, with 6 bases left in between. The CDR3 length is 13 residues. CDR3 amino acids: CASSPLGANVLTF. CDR3 DNA: TGCGCCAGCAGCCCCCTCGGGGCCAACGTCCTGACTTTC.

This chain joins TRBV30 and TRBJ2-4, with D possibly matching TRBD2 (6 bases). The CDR3 is 12 amino acids. V lost 5 bases, J lost 5 bases, and 10 bases lay in between. CDR1 GTSNPN and CDR2 SVGIG come from the germline V gene (reference sequence). CDR3 nucleotide sequence: TGTGCCTGGGCGGGGCTTGAAAACATTCAGTACTTC. It codes for CAWAGLENIQYF. The variable domain in full, completed from reference TRBV30 and TRBJ2-4, reads SQTIHQWPATLVQPVGSPLSLECTVEGTSNPNLYWYRQAAGRGLQLLFYSVGIGQISSEVPQNLSASRPQDRQFILSSKKLLLSDSGFYLCAWAGLENIQYFGAGTRLSVL.

The gene calls are TRBV9 and TRBJ2-3; TRBD1 matches 7 bases. The CDR3 sequence is 16 residues long. Germline V CDR1 and CDR2: SGDLS, YYNGEE. V dropped 3 bases and J dropped 2; count of bases not matched to a gene: 9. The DNA of the CDR3 is TGTGCCAGCAGCGCAAGCCTGGGACAGTTCACAGATACGCAGTATTTT. The encoded protein is CASSASLGQFTDTQYF.

The V and J genes are TRBV4-3 and TRBJ2-5; 8 bases match TRBD2. This CDR3 is 15 amino acids long. Germline assignment: CDR1 LGHNA and CDR2 YSLEER. V shed 0 bases, J shed 5 bases, and the junction held 5 bases outside the gene matches. The DNA for the CDR3 is TGCGCCAGCAGCCAAGATACGGGGGGGTGGGAGACCCAGTACTTC. Residues: CASSQDTGGWETQYF.

The CDR3 DNA reads as TGCGCCAGCAGCGGTGACGTGCTAGCTTGGGACAGGGCGGCCCAGTACTTC. The encoded protein is CASSGDVLAWDRAAQYF. The chain links TRBV5-1 to TRBJ2-5; 9 bases line up with TRBD1. Trimming at V came to 4 bases and at J to 9 bases, leaving 19 bases not matched to a gene. The CDR3 runs 17 residues. The germline V gene has CDR1 SGHRS and CDR2 YFSETQ.

With regard to this clone: Other DNA variants within this sample encode the same CDR3. The chain couples TRBV27 to TRBJ2-7, with 7 bases matching TRBD1. The germline V gene encodes CDR1 MNHEY and CDR2 SMNVEV (reference sequence). This CDR3 spans 13 amino acids. The V gene end was trimmed by 2 bases and the J gene end by 2 bases; junction bases not matched to a gene: 0. The CDR3 bases are TGTGCCAGCAGTTTAACAGGGGCCTACGAGCAGTACTTC. Translation: CASSLTGAYEQYF.

The chain is built from TRBV6-4 and TRBJ2-1; 10 bases match TRBD1. This CDR3 region has 14 residues. Germline loops: CDR1 MRHNA, CDR2 SNTAGT. The V segment lost 7 bases and the J segment 5 bases; nucleotides outside the gene matches: 5. As DNA, the CDR3 is TGTGCCAGCATCCGGGACAGGGGTCACAATGAGCAGTTCTTC. Translation: CASIRDRGHNEQFF.

The rearrangement links TRBV28 to TRBJ2-5; the match to TRBD2 covers 12 bases. The CDR3 runs to 17 residues. V lost 4 bases to trimming and J lost 5 bases; unmatched junction nucleotides: 11. Germline lookup yields CDR1 MDHEN and CDR2 SYDVKM. CDR3 sequence reads: CASSSPLAGGPDETQYF. DNA for the CDR3: TGTGCCAGCAGTTCCCCGCTAGCGGGAGGGCCGGATGAGACCCAGTACTTC.

This clone was picked up a small number of times. The chain links TRBV5-6 to TRBJ2-2; 7 positions match TRBD1. The CDR3 totals 18 residues. Trimming removed 0 bases from V and 4 bases from J; junction bases left unmatched: 12. Germline CDR1 reads SGHDT; CDR2 reads YYEEEE. The CDR3 loop is CASSLDRDRRSITGELFF. The CDR3 DNA reads as TGTGCCAGCAGCTTGGACCGGGACAGAAGATCTATCACCGGGGAGCTGTTTTTT.

This clone was detected once. The chain couples TRBV19 to TRBJ1-5; TRBD1 is a possible D gene (5 bases). V was cut by 8 bases and J by 1 base, with 18 bases left in between. The CDR3 is 16 amino acids. The germline V gene has CDR1 LNHDA and CDR2 SQIVND (reference sequence). For the CDR3, the DNA is TGTGCCAGTCGCCCCAGACAGCAGCTAAGCAATCAGCCCCAGCATTTT. It translates to CASRPRQQLSNQPQHF. Together with reference TRBV19 and TRBJ1-5, the CDR3 gives the full variable domain: DGGITQSPKYLFRKEGQNVTLSCEQNLNHDAMYWYRQDPGQGLRLIYYSQIVNDFQKGDIAEGYSVSREKKESFPLTVTSAQKNPTAFYLCASRPRQQLSNQPQHFGDGTRLSIL.

The chain is built from TRBV15 and TRBJ2-5; D unresolved. The CDR3 is 13 amino acids. Germline V lookup: CDR1 LNHNV, CDR2 YYDKDF (reference sequence). Trimming removed 3 bases from V and 5 bases from J, with 10 bases in between. CDR3 DNA: TGTGCCACCAGCAGTAGGGCGTACGAGACCCAGTACTTC. Translated: CATSSRAYETQYF.

In this sample, this clone turned up a few times. The gene calls are TRBV29-1 and TRBJ2-1; 8 bases fit TRBD1. The CDR3 contains 11 residues. V lost 4 bases, J lost 13 bases, and 6 bases stayed unmatched. CDR1 and CDR2 (germline): SQVTM, ANQGSEA. This chain's CDR3 is CSVGQGAEQFF. CDR3 bases: TGCAGCGTTGGTCAGGGGGCAGAACAGTTCTTC.